Listed here are 10 T cell receptor beta chains from one sample, sequenced in a study of Graves' ophthalmopathy and Graves' hyperthyroidism. Amplification targeted the TCR beta CDR3 regions, with RNA transcripts as the source material. First-round RT-PCR employed HTBI primers, with a second-round multiplex PCR after it. TCRdb processed the multiplex PCR reads anew with MiXCR; each CDR3 protein has one entry. The sample has a few hundred thousand distinct CDR3 sequences; under 25% are singletons. Input material: peripheral blood. The receptors originated from a woman younger than 30 with stable Graves' hyperthyroidism.

This chain connects TRBV11-3 to TRBJ1-1; D possibly corresponds to TRBD1 (5 bases). Germline V CDR1 and CDR2: SGHNT, YENEEA. The CDR3 is 15 amino acids. The germline V and J ends were trimmed by 5 bases and 5 bases, with 18 bases remaining between them. CDR3 in amino acids: CASSLYPGGITEAFF. CDR3 nucleotide sequence: TGTGCCAGCAGCCTATATCCCGGGGGGATAACTGAAGCTTTCTTT.

This clonotype was observed many times. The chain combines TRBV7-9 with TRBJ2-5, with D possibly matching TRBD2 (5 bases). The CDR3 totals 16 residues. Per the germline V gene, CDR1 is SEHNR and CDR2 is FQNEAQ (reference sequence). With 3 bases removed from V and 2 bases from J, the gap between germline ends came to 16 bases. CDR3 coding DNA: TGTGCCAGCAGCTTTGGATCGTCTAGCAGACAAGAGACCCAGTACTTC. This translates into CASSFGSSSRQETQYF.

This clonotype was seen ten or more times. V usage is TRBV12-3 or TRBV12-4 and J usage is TRBJ1-1; perhaps TRBD1 as D (6 bases). The germline V and J ends were trimmed by 6 bases and 3 bases, with 20 bases remaining between them. The CDR3 is made up of 16 amino acids. The CDR3 is CASSLAGEKVYTEAFF. The CDR3 coding sequence is TGTGCCAGCAGCCTCGCAGGGGAGAAGGTTTACACTGAAGCTTTCTTT.

Worth noting for this clonotype: Given a much more abundant clone one base away, this may be a read error. The chain has TRBV28 and TRBJ2-7; no firm D call. Germline CDR1 reads MDHEN; CDR2 reads SYDVKM. The CDR3 consists of 12 residues. V lost 2 bases, J lost 6 bases, and 8 bases lay in between. CDR3 DNA sequence: TGTGCCAGCAGTTTACCGTTGGGCGAGCAGTACGTC. It codes for CASSLPLGEQYV.

In its sample, this clonotype was seen a few times. The chain couples TRBV29-1 to TRBJ2-2, with D unclear. V gave up 1 base and J gave up 3 bases, with 9 bases separating them. From germline, CDR1 is SQVTM and CDR2 ANQGSEA. CDR3 length: 14 residues. In nucleotides, the CDR3 is TGCAGCGTTGAAGGAGGCGGCGACACCGGGGAGCTGTTTTTT. It codes for CSVEGGGDTGELFF.

This clonotype showed up many times. The gene calls are TRBV9 and TRBJ1-1; 8 bases are shared with TRBD1. V lost 3 bases to trimming and J lost 7 bases; unmatched junction nucleotides: 8. CDR1 is SGDLS, CDR2 YYNGEE, per germline. The CDR3 sequence is 14 residues long. CDR3 DNA sequence: TGTGCCAGCAGCGCCGGGACAGGAGGAATTGAAGCTTTCTTT. It specifies CASSAGTGGIEAFF.

This clonotype was detected many times. V and J are TRBV2 and TRBJ2-3; no reliable D call. This CDR3 region has 13 residues. V was shortened by 7 bases and J by 2 bases, with 10 bases between the two germline ends. Looked up from germline, CDR1 is SNHLY and CDR2 is FYNNEI. As DNA, the CDR3 is TGTGCCAGCACAGGACGCCTCACAGATACGCAGTATTTT. This sequence encodes CASTGRLTDTQYF.

This clonotype was counted ten times or more. The chain's CDR3 is CASSLAGRNTGELFF. CDR3 nucleotide sequence: TGTGCCAGCAGCTTAGCGGGAAGGAACACCGGGGAGCTGTTTTTT. The chain has TRBV7-2 and TRBJ2-2; D unclear. The germline V and J ends were trimmed by 0 bases and 1 base, with 6 bases remaining between them. Germline V gene sequence: CDR1 SGHTA, CDR2 FQGNSA. This CDR3 contains 15 residues. Complete variable domain (other parts from reference TRBV7-2 and TRBJ2-2): GAGVSQSPSNKVTEKGKDVELRCDPISGHTALYWYRQSLGQGLEFLIYFQGNSAPDKSGLPSDRFSAERTGGSVSTLTIQRTQQEDSAVYLCASSLAGRNTGELFFGEGSRLTVL.

This clonotype was seen many times. The CDR3: CASSWDRAYEQYF. In nucleotides, the CDR3 is TGTGCCAGCAGCTGGGACAGGGCCTACGAGCAGTACTTC. The chain combines TRBV5-5 with TRBJ2-7, with 9 bases matching TRBD1. Trimming took 3 bases from V and 2 from J; bases not matched to a gene: 0. This CDR3 comprises 13 residues. Germline loops: CDR1 SGHKS, CDR2 YYEKEE (reference sequence).

This clonotype was detected many times. The genes are TRBV5-4 and TRBJ2-7; TRBD1 is a possible D gene (5 bases). With 0 bases removed from V and 5 bases from J, the gap between germline ends came to 9 bases. Germline V lookup: CDR1 SGHNT, CDR2 YYREEE (reference sequence). The CDR3 spans 13 residues. The CDR3 region is CASSLVKGNEQYF. CDR3 nucleotides: TGTGCCAGCAGCTTGGTCAAGGGGAACGAGCAGTACTTC.